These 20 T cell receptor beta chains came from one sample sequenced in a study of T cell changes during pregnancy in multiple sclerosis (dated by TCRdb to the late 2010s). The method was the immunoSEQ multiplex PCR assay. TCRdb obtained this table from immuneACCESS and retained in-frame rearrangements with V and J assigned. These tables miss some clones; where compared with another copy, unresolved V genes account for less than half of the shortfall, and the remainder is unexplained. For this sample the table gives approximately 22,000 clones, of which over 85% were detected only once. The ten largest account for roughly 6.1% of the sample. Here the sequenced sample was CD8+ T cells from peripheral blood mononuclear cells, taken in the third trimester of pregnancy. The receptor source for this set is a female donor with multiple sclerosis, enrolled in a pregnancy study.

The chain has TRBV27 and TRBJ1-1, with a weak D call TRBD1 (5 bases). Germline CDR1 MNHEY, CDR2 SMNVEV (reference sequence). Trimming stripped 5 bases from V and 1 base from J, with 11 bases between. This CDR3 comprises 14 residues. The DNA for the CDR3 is TGTGCCAGCAGTACGGGACTTACGAACACTGAAGCTTTCTTT. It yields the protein CASSTGLTNTEAFF.

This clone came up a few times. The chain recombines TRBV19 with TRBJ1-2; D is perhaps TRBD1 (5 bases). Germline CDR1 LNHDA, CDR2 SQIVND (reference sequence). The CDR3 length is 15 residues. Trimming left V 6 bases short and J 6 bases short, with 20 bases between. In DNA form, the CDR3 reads TGTGCCAGTAGAGTAGATGGGGCCTCTTTCGATGGCTACACCTTC. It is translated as CASRVDGASFDGYTF.

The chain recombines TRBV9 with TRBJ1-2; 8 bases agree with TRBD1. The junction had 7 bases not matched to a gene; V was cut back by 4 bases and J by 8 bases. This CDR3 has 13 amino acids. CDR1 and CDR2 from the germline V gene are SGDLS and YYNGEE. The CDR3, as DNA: TGTGCCAGCAGCCCCCGGACAGGGAAGGGCTACACCTTC. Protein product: CASSPRTGKGYTF.

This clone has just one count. CDR3: CASSLELQGAGVEKLFF. For the CDR3, the DNA is TGTGCCAGCAGCTTGGAGTTACAGGGGGCAGGTGTCGAAAAACTGTTTTTT. This chain links TRBV7-9 with TRBJ1-4; 9 nucleotides line up with TRBD1. Germline V gene data show CDR1 as SEHNR and CDR2 as FQNEAQ (reference sequence). The ends lost 3 bases at V and 8 bases at J; junction bases unmatched: 13. This CDR3 contains 17 residues.

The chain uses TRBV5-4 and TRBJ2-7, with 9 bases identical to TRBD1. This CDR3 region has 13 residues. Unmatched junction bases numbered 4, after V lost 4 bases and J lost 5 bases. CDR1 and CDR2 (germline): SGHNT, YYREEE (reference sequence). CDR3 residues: CASSLGQGDEQYF. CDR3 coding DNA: TGTGCCAGCAGCCTGGGACAGGGTGACGAGCAGTACTTC.

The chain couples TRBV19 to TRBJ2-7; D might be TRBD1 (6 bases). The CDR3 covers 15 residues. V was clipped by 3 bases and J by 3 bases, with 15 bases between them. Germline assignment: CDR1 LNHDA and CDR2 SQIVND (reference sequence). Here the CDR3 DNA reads TGTGCCAGTAGTATCTGGGGGCCGCTTAACTACGAGCAGTACTTC. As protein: CASSIWGPLNYEQYF.

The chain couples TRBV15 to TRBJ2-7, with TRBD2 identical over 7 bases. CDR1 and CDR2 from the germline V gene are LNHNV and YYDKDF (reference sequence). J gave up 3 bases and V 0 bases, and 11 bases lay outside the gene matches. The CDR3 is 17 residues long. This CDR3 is CATSRDQWRELGYEQYF. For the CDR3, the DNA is TGTGCCACCAGCAGAGATCAGTGGCGGGAGTTGGGCTACGAGCAGTACTTC.

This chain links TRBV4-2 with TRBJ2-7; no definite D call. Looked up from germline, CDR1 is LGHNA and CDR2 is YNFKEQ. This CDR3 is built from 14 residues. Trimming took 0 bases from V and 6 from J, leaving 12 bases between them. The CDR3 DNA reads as TGTGCCAGCAGCCAAGAATTATTGGGCCTCGAGCAGTACTTC. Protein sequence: CASSQELLGLEQYF.

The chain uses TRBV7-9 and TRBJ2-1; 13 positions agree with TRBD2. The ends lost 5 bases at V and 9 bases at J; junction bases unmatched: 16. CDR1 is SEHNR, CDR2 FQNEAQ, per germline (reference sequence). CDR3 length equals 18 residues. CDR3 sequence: CASSPRGLAGEGLSEQFF. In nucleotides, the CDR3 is TGTGCCAGCAGCCCTCGAGGACTAGCGGGAGAAGGACTAAGTGAGCAGTTCTTC.

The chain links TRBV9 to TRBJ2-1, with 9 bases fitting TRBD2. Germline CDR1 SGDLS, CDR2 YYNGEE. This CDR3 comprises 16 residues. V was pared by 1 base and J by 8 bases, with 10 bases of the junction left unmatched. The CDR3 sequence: CASSVIAGAPRDEQFF. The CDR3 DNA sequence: TGTGCCAGCAGCGTAATAGCGGGAGCCCCTAGGGATGAGCAGTTCTTC.

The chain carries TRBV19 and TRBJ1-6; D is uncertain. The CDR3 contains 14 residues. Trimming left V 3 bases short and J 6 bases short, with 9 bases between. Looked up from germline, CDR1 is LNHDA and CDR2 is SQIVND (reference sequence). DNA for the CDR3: TGTGCCAGTAGTATCCTAGAAGCTAATTCACCCCTCCACTTT. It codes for CASSILEANSPLHF.

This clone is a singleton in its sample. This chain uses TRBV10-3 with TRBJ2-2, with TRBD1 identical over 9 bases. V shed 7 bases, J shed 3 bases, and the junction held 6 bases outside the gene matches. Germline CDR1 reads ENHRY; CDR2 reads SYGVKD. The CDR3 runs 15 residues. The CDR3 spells CAIKKGQGDTGELFF. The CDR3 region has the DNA TGTGCCATCAAAAAGGGACAGGGTGACACCGGGGAGCTGTTTTTT.

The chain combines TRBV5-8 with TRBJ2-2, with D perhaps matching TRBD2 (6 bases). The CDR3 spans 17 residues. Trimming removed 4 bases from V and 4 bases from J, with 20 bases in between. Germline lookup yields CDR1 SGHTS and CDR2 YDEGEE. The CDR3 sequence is CASSPPLTGDGTGELFF. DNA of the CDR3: TGTGCCAGCAGCCCTCCTCTGACGGGGGATGGCACCGGGGAGCTGTTTTTT.

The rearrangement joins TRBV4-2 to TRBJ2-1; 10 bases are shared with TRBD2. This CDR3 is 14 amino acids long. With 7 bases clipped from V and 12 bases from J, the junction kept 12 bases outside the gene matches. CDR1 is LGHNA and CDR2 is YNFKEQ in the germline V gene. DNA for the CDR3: TGTGCCAGCAATCCAGCGGGAGGGGCCTCAGGGCAGTTCTTC. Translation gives CASNPAGGASGQFF.

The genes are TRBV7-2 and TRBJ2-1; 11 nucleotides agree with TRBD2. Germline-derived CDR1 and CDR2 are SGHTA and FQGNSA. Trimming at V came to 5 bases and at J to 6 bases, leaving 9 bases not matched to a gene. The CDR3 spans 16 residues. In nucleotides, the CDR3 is TGTGCCAGCAGCCCGATAGCGGGGGGGCTTACCAATGAGCAGTTCTTC. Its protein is CASSPIAGGLTNEQFF. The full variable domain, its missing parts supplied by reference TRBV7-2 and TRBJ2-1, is GAGVSQSPSNKVTEKGKDVELRCDPISGHTALYWYRQSLGQGLEFLIYFQGNSAPDKSGLPSDRFSAERTGGSVSTLTIQRTQQEDSAVYLCASSPIAGGLTNEQFFGPGTRLTVL.

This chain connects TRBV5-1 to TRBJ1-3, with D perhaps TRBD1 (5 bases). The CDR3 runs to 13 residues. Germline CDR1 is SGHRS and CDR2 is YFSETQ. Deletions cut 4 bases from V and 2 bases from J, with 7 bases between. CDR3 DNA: TGCGCCAGCAGCGACAGCCCTGGAAACACCATATATTTT. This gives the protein CASSDSPGNTIYF.

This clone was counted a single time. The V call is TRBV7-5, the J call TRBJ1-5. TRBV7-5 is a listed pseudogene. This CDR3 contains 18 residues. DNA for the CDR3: TGTGTCAGAAGCTTAGGCGGGGGCCCGAACGAAAATATCCAGCCCCAGCATTTT. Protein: CVRSLGGGPNENIQPQHF.

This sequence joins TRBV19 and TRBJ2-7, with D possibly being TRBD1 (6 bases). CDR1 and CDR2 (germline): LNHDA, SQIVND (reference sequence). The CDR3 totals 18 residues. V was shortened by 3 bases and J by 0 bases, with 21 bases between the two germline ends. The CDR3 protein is CASSIKPHTGISSYEQYF. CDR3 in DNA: TGTGCCAGTAGTATCAAGCCCCACACAGGGATCAGCTCCTACGAGCAGTACTTC. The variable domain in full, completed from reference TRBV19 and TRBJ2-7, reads DGGITQSPKYLFRKEGQNVTLSCEQNLNHDAMYWYRQDPGQGLRLIYYSQIVNDFQKGDIAEGYSVSREKKESFPLTVTSAQKNPTAFYLCASSIKPHTGISSYEQYFGPGTRLTVT.

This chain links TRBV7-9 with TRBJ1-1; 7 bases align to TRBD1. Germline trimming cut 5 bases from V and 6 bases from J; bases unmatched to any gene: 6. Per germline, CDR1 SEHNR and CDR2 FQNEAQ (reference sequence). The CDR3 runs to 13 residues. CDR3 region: CASSTGQRAEAFF. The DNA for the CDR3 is TGTGCCAGCAGCACGGGACAGAGGGCTGAAGCTTTCTTT.

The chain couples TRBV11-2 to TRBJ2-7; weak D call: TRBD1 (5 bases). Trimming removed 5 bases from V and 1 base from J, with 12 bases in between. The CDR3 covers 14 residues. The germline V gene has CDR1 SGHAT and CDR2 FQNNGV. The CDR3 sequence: CASSPTVNSYEQYF. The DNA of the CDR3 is TGTGCCAGCAGCCCGACAGTTAATTCCTACGAGCAGTACTTC.